Listed below are T cell receptor beta chains from one sample, sequenced in a study of T cell responses to AZD1222 COVID-19 vaccine. The repertoire was sequenced with immunoSEQ multiplex PCR; TCRdb's copy has only in-frame clones and lacks some. The repertoire holds about 100,000 clones, with around 90% as singletons. This specimen consisted of peripheral blood, obtained on day 0 of AZD1222 vaccination. These receptors were obtained from an adult in good health. Each CDR3 is given with its conserved first and last residue. The D gene is left open where the match is weak. Only part of the rows carry a size: once, few, many, or a class if the clone is expanded.

length	size	J	V	D	DNA	CDR3
16	NA	TRBJ2-1	TRBV18	TRBD2	TGTGCCAGCTCACCACGGAGTGGACTAGATAGTAATGAGCAGTTCTTC	CASSPRSGLDSNEQFF
14	NA	TRBJ2-7	TRBV6-5	TRBD1	TGTGCCAGCAGAATCACGGGACAGGGCTACGAGCAGTACTTC	CASRITGQGYEQYF
15	NA	TRBJ1-4	TRBV9	NA	TGTGCCAGCAGCGCCGACCACGGGAGAGATGAAAAACTGTTTTTT	CASSADHGRDEKLFF
14	NA	TRBJ2-2	TRBV7-2	TRBD2	TGTGCCAGCAGCCCAGCGGGGGGGCCCGGGGAGCTGTTTTTT	CASSPAGGPGELFF
14	NA	TRBJ2-5	TRBV3-1/TRBV3-2	NA	TGTGCCAGCAGCTTCCCCGGGAGCCAAGAGACCCGGTACTTC	CASSFPGSQETRYF
14	NA	TRBJ2-5	TRBV24-1	TRBD1	TGTGCCACCAGTGATCCCGGGACAGGGGAGGCCCAGTACTTC	CATSDPGTGEAQYF
17	NA	TRBJ2-7	TRBV5-5	NA	TGTGCCAGCAGCTTGGCCTCGGGAACACCGCCCTCCTACGAGCAGTACTTC	CASSLASGTPPSYEQYF
13	NA	TRBJ1-1	TRBV7-9	NA	TGTGCCAGCAGCCCCCTAGGTGGCACTGAAGCTTTCTTT	CASSPLGGTEAFF
14	NA	TRBJ2-7	TRBV7-2	TRBD2	TGTGCCAGCAGCTTTTCCGGACTAGACAGCGAGCAGTACTTC	CASSFSGLDSEQYF
14	NA	TRBJ2-7	TRBV27	NA	TGTGCCAGCAGTTGGTCAGGGGACATCTACGAGCAGTACTTC	CASSWSGDIYEQYF
15	NA	TRBJ1-2	TRBV28	NA	TGTGCCAGCATTCCGGGGGGTTCCGTGATCTATGGCTACACCTTC	CASIPGGSVIYGYTF
14	NA	TRBJ2-3	TRBV6-5	NA	TGTGCCAGCAGTCGCGAGGTCCGCACAGATACGCAGTATTTT	CASSREVRTDTQYF
13	few	TRBJ1-1	TRBV29-1	NA	TGCAGCGTTGACCGACAGTTGAACACTGAAGCTTTCTTT	CSVDRQLNTEAFF
13	NA	TRBJ2-5	TRBV6-5	NA	TGTGCCAGCAGCAAGGCCCCCCGGGAGACCCAGTACTTC	CASSKAPRETQYF
17	NA	TRBJ2-5	TRBV5-5	NA	TGTGCCAGCAGCTTCGTTTTCTTAGGAGCGTACCAAGAGACCCAGTACTTC	CASSFVFLGAYQETQYF
16	NA	TRBJ2-1	TRBV7-2	TRBD2	TGTGCCAGCAGCGCCCCGGGACTAGCGGGAGTTAATGAGCAGTTCTTC	CASSAPGLAGVNEQFF
10	NA	TRBJ1-1	TRBV2	NA	TGTGCCAGCAGTGAAATCGAGGCTTTCTTT	CASSEIEAFF
17	NA	TRBJ1-6	TRBV30	NA	TGTGCCTGGAGTCGGACAGCCATAAGCTCCTATAATTCACCCCTCCACTTT	CAWSRTAISSYNSPLHF
14	NA	TRBJ1-2	TRBV19	NA	TGTGCCAGTAGTCCCGGGGGGGGGATCCATGGCTACACCTTC	CASSPGGGIHGYTF
15	NA	TRBJ2-4	TRBV3-1/TRBV3-2	NA	TGTGCCAGCAGCCAAGATACGGGAGCCAAAAACATTCAGTACTTC	CASSQDTGAKNIQYF
15	NA	TRBJ1-3	TRBV5-1	TRBD1	TGCGCCAGCAGCTTGGGGGGACAGGGAACAAACACCATATATTTT	CASSLGGQGTNTIYF
13	NA	TRBJ1-5	TRBV30	NA	TGTGCCTGGAGTGTGGGGGGGATCCAGCCCCAGCATTTT	CAWSVGGIQPQHF
15	NA	TRBJ1-4	TRBV5-1	NA	TGCGCCAGCAGCTTGACAGGGTTAGGAGGGGGAAAACTGTTTTTT	CASSLTGLGGGKLFF
15	NA	TRBJ2-1	TRBV28	TRBD1	TGTGCCAGCAGTTTACCGGGACAGGGTACGAATGAGCAGTTCTTC	CASSLPGQGTNEQFF
15	NA	TRBJ1-4	TRBV7-2	NA	TGTGCCAGCAGCTTCCTCTTCGACAGGAGTGAAAAACTGTTTTTT	CASSFLFDRSEKLFF
15	once	TRBJ2-7	TRBV5-1	TRBD2	TGCGCCAGCACCGGACTAGCGGGAAACCCCTACGAGCAGTACTTC	CASTGLAGNPYEQYF
17	NA	TRBJ2-7	TRBV29-1	NA	TGCAGCGTCACAGCGGGTTCGGGACACCGTTTTTCCTACGAGCAGTACTTC	CSVTAGSGHRFSYEQYF
15	NA	TRBJ1-5	TRBV10-2	TRBD1	TGCGCCAGCAAAGGGACAGGGGGCTTCAATCAGCCCCAGCATTTT	CASKGTGGFNQPQHF
15	NA	TRBJ2-7	TRBV9	NA	TGTGCCAGCAGCGTAGCTGGGGACTGGGGGTACGAGCAGTACTTC	CASSVAGDWGYEQYF
9	NA	TRBJ2-7	TRBV20-1	NA	TGCAGTGCTAGCTACGAGCAGTACTTC	CSASYEQYF
12	NA	TRBJ2-5	TRBV15	NA	TGTGCCACCAGCAGAGACCCGGGGACCCAGTACTTC	CATSRDPGTQYF